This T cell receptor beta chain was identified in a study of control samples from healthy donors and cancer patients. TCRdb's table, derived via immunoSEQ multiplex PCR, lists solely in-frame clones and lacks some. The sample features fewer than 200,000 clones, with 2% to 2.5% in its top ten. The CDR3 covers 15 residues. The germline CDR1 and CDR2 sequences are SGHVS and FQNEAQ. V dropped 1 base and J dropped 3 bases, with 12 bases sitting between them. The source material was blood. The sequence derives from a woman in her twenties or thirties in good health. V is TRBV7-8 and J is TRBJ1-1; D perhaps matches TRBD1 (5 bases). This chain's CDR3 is CASSLDGGYYTEAFF. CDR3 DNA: TGTGCCAGCAGCTTAGACGGGGGGTATTACACTGAAGCTTTCTTT.